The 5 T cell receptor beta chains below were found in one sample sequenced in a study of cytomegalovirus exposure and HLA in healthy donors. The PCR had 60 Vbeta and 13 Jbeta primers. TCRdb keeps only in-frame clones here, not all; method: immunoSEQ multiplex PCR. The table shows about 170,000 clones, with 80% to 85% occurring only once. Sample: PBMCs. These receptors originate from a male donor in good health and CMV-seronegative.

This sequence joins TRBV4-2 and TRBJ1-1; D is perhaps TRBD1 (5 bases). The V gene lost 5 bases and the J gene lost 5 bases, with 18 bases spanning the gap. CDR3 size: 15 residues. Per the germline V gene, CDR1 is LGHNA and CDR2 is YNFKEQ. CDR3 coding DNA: TGTGCCAGCAGCGGAGCCGGCAGGGTGGAAACTGAAGCTTTCTTT. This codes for CASSGAGRVETEAFF.

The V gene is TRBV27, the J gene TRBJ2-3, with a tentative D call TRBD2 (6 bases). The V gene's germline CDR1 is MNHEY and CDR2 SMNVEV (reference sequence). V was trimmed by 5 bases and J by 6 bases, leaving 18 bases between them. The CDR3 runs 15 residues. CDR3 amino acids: CASSLLGLLGDTQYF. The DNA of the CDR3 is TGTGCCAGCAGTCTCTTGGGACTCTTGGGGGATACGCAGTATTTT.

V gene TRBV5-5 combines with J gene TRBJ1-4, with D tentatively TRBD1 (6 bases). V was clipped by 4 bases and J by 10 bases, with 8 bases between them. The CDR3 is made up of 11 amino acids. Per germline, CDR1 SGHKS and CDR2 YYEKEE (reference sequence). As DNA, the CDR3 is TGTGCCAGCAGCGTAGGGGGAAAACTGTTTTTT. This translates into CASSVGGKLFF.

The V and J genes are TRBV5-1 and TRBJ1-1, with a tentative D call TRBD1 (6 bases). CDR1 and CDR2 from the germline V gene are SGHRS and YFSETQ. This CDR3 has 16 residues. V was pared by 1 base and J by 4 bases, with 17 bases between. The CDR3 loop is CASSLLQGAGSTEAFF. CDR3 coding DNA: TGCGCCAGCAGCTTGCTACAGGGTGCGGGTAGCACTGAAGCTTTCTTT.

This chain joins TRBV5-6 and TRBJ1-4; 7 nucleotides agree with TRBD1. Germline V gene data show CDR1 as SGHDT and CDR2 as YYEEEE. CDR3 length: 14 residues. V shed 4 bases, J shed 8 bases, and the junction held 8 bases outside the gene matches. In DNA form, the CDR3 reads TGTGCCAGCAGCCTTCAGGGGGTTCGGGAAAAACTGTTTTTT. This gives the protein CASSLQGVREKLFF.